The text below deals with one TCR beta chain. The data originate from a study of shared clonotypes between healthy human individuals. This CDR3 has 14 residues. With 1 base removed from V and 5 bases from J, the gap between germline ends came to 12 bases. Germline values: CDR1 MNHNS, CDR2 SASEGT. Profiling relied on immunoSEQ multiplex PCR, and the TCRdb table lists in-frame clones only, not all of them. Among 640,000 or so clones, about two thirds were seen once, and the ten largest hold 1.8%. The TCR sequence derives from a woman aged 25 to 45 in good health. The chain couples TRBV6-1 to TRBJ2-7; D unclear. The material sequenced was memory CD4+ T cells sorted from blood. As to subset: CD45RA-negative fraction. CDR3 DNA: TGTGCCAGCAGTGAAGTAAATCCTTTGGACGAGCAGTACTTC. Translation: CASSEVNPLDEQYF.